Listed below are T cell receptor beta chains from one sample, sequenced in a study of cytomegalovirus exposure and HLA in healthy donors. Clones were sequenced by immunoSEQ multiplex PCR, and TCRdb holds only the in-frame ones, with some missing. The table records about 250,000 clones, around 80% of them present only once. The specimen sequenced was PBMCs. The receptor source for this set is a boy aged 5-17 years in good health and CMV-seronegative. Each CDR3 is given with its conserved first and last residue. Fields, in order: V gene, clone size, J gene, D gene, CDR3 DNA, CDR3 protein. D genes are given only for firm matches. Not all rows give a size; the values are once, few, many and, for expanded clones, a class.

>TRBV6-5|-|TRBJ2-7|TRBD1
TGTGCCAGCATTAGGACAGGGGGAGGTGACGAGCAGTACTTC
CASIRTGGGDEQYF
>TRBV6-5|-|TRBJ2-1|-
TGTGCCAGCAGTTACTCGGCCCACAATGAGCAGTTCTTC
CASSYSAHNEQFF
>TRBV7-9|once|TRBJ2-5|TRBD2
TGTGCCAGCGGGGGACTAGGAGAGACCCAGTACTTC
CASGGLGETQYF
>TRBV5-4|-|TRBJ1-2|-
TGTGCCAGCAGCTTTCAGGGAACCTATGGCTACACCTTC
CASSFQGTYGYTF
>TRBV30|few|TRBJ1-1|-
TGTGCCTGGAGGCGGGAGCTAAACACTGAAGCTTTCTTT
CAWRRELNTEAFF
>TRBV7-6|-|TRBJ2-3|TRBD2
TGTGCCAGCAGCTTAGCGCTAGCGGGCGTCTCTAGCACAGATACGCAGTATTTT
CASSLALAGVSSTDTQYF
>TRBV30|-|TRBJ1-3|-
TGTGCCTGGAGTGCCTCTCCTGGAAACACCATATATTTT
CAWSASPGNTIYF
>TRBV5-4|once|TRBJ2-7|TRBD1
TGTGCCAGCAGCTTGTCGACAGGGGGCTTCTACGAGCAGTACTTC
CASSLSTGGFYEQYF
>TRBV5-1|-|TRBJ1-1|TRBD1
TGCGCCAGCAGCTGGGAGGGACAGGGTTTCACTGAAGCTTTCTTT
CASSWEGQGFTEAFF
>TRBV29-1|few|TRBJ2-5|-
TGCAGCGTTGAACAGGGCTTGGGGAGGGAGACCCAGTACTTC
CSVEQGLGRETQYF
>TRBV21-1|once|TRBJ2-2|-
TGTGCCAGCAGATTTGGAGGGGCGAACACCGGGGAGCTGTTTTTT
CASRFGGANTGELFF
>TRBV27|-|TRBJ2-7|-
TGTGCCAGCAGTTTAGAGGGCAGATACTACGAGCAGTACTTC
CASSLEGRYYEQYF
>TRBV9|-|TRBJ1-4|-
TGTGCCAGCAGCGTAGACCACTCGGGGTGGACTAATGAAAAACTGTTTTTT
CASSVDHSGWTNEKLFF
>TRBV7-2|-|TRBJ2-7|TRBD2
TGTGCCAGCAGCTCTGGGGCGGGAGGGACCTACGAGCAGTACTTC
CASSSGAGGTYEQYF
>TRBV6-1|-|TRBJ2-7|-
TGTGCCAGCAGTGAAACGCCACAAAACAGGGTTTACGAGCAGTACTTC
CASSETPQNRVYEQYF
>TRBV9|-|TRBJ2-1|-
TGTGCCAGCAGCGTAGACCCGGGACTTAAAAATTTCTTC
CASSVDPGLKNFF
>TRBV9|-|TRBJ2-1|TRBD2
TGTGCCAGTAAGCCGGGACTAGCGGTCTACAATGAGCAGTTCTTC
CASKPGLAVYNEQFF
>TRBV18|-|TRBJ2-1|TRBD2
TGTGCCAGCTCACAGGAACTAGCGGCCACCAATGAGCAGTTCTTC
CASSQELAATNEQFF
>TRBV5-1|-|TRBJ1-1|TRBD1
TGCGCCAGCAGCCCCCGGGCTACAGGGGCCGTCACTGAAGCTTTCTTT
CASSPRATGAVTEAFF
>TRBV5-6|-|TRBJ2-1|TRBD2
TGTGCCAGCAGCCCCTATACTAGCGGGGCATACAATGAGCAGTTCTTC
CASSPYTSGAYNEQFF
>TRBV6-1|few|TRBJ1-1|-
TGTGCCAGCAGTGAAGCCGGAGGGTACACTGAAGCTTTCTTT
CASSEAGGYTEAFF
>TRBV11-2|-|TRBJ1-1|TRBD1
TGTGCCAGCAGCACACACAGGGGGAGGGACACTGAAGCTTTCTTT
CASSTHRGRDTEAFF
>TRBV30|-|TRBJ1-2|TRBD1
TGTGCCTGGAGTGTGAGAGGACAGGGGGCAATCGGTGGCTACACCTTC
CAWSVRGQGAIGGYTF
>TRBV18|-|TRBJ2-7|TRBD1
TGTGCCAGCTCACTTGGGGGCAGGGGGCGCGTCGACGAGCAGTACTTC
CASSLGGRGRVDEQYF
>TRBV11-3|-|TRBJ2-7|TRBD1
TGTGCCAGCAGCCCCCGGGACAGGGGGCCCCACGAGCAGTACTTC
CASSPRDRGPHEQYF
>TRBV4-2|-|TRBJ2-2|-
TGTGCCAGCAGCCCTAGAGAAACCGGGGAGCTGTTTTTT
CASSPRETGELFF
>TRBV30|-|TRBJ2-3|-
TGTGCCTGGGAGGTGGCAGATACGCAGTATTTT
CAWEVADTQYF
>TRBV7-6|few|TRBJ2-5|-
TGTGCCAGCAGCTTCCGGGAGACCCAGTACTTC
CASSFRETQYF
>TRBV18|-|TRBJ2-7|TRBD1
TGTGCCAGCTCACCAAGGACAGGGGCATCCGAGCAGTACTTC
CASSPRTGASEQYF
>TRBV18|few|TRBJ1-1|-
TGTGCCAGCTCACCACCGACAGCGCGATCGAAAAACACTGAAGCTTTCTTT
CASSPPTARSKNTEAFF
>TRBV5-4|-|TRBJ2-5|TRBD2
TGTGCCAGCAGCTTCAGCGGGGGCGGAGAGACCCAGTACTTC
CASSFSGGGETQYF
>TRBV11-2|-|TRBJ1-1|-
TGTGCCAGCAGCTTCCTCAAGGGAGCTGAAGCTTTCTTT
CASSFLKGAEAFF
>TRBV2|-|TRBJ2-2|-
TGTGCCAGCAGTTTCCAATCCGGGGAGCTGTTTTTT
CASSFQSGELFF
>TRBV4-2|few|TRBJ2-2|TRBD2
TGTGCCAGCAGCCAAGAAAAGCGGGGGGGCGAGGAGCTGTTTTTT
CASSQEKRGGEELFF
>TRBV4-1|-|TRBJ1-1|TRBD1
TGCGCCAGCAGCCAATACTCACCGGGACAGCGGAACACTGAAGCTTTCTTT
CASSQYSPGQRNTEAFF
>TRBV5-4|-|TRBJ2-3|TRBD2
TGTGCCAGCAGCTTTAGCGGGGGGGGCACAGATACGCAGTATTTT
CASSFSGGGTDTQYF
>TRBV11-3|-|TRBJ1-2|TRBD1
TGTGCCAGCAGCCCGACAGGGCACTATGGCTACACCTTC
CASSPTGHYGYTF
>TRBV19|-|TRBJ2-5|-
TGTGCCAGTAATCCGCCCGGGGGAAGAGAGACCCAGTACTTC
CASNPPGGRETQYF
>TRBV19|once|TRBJ1-2|-
TGTGCCAGTAGTATGCGGCAGACCTATGGCTACACCTTC
CASSMRQTYGYTF
>TRBV30|-|TRBJ1-2|-
TGTGCCTGGAGTGTAAAAAGCGGCTACACCTTC
CAWSVKSGYTF
>TRBV9|few|TRBJ2-5|-
TGTGCCAGCAGCGTAGGGTGGGGGCGGTCGGAGACCCAGTACTTC
CASSVGWGRSETQYF
>TRBV5-1|-|TRBJ2-5|-
TGCGCCAGCAGCTTGGGACAGGTCCAAGAGACCCAGTACTTC
CASSLGQVQETQYF
>TRBV10-1|-|TRBJ2-7|-
TGCGCCAGCAGTGAGTTCGGACAGAGCTACGAGCAGTACTTC
CASSEFGQSYEQYF
>TRBV18|-|TRBJ1-2|TRBD1
TGTGCCAGCTCACTAAGGACTGGGACAGTACATGATGGCTACACCTTC
CASSLRTGTVHDGYTF
>TRBV7-3|-|TRBJ1-1|-
TGTGCCAGCAGCCAAACACCAAGTGTAAATGAAGCTTTCTTT
CASSQTPSVNEAFF
>TRBV7-8|-|TRBJ2-6|TRBD2
TGTGCCAGCAGCTTAGCTAGCGGGGGTTCCTCTGGGGCCAACGTCCTGACTTTC
CASSLASGGSSGANVLTF
>TRBV10-3|-|TRBJ2-3|-
TGTGCCATCAGTGAGTCACCTCCCAGAACAGATACGCAGTATTTT
CAISESPPRTDTQYF
>TRBV30|-|TRBJ2-3|TRBD1
TGTGCCTGGGGATCCCGAGGACAGGGGTGGACAGATACGCAGTATTTT
CAWGSRGQGWTDTQYF
>TRBV7-8|-|TRBJ2-7|TRBD1
TGTGCCAGCAGCGTCTTGGGGACAGGGCTCTACGAGCAGTACTTC
CASSVLGTGLYEQYF
>TRBV5-6|-|TRBJ2-1|TRBD2
TGTGCCAGCAGCTTGGCCGGTGGGAGCGGGATAAGCTATGAGCAGTTCTTC
CASSLAGGSGISYEQFF
>TRBV27|-|TRBJ1-5|-
TGTGCCAGCAGTTTATGGGCAAATCAGCCCCAGCATTTT
CASSLWANQPQHF
>TRBV2|-|TRBJ1-1|-
TGTGCCAGCAGCCCTGTATTAAACACTGAAGCTTTCTTT
CASSPVLNTEAFF
>TRBV10-1|-|TRBJ1-5|TRBD1
TGCGCCAGCCTGTGTTGCAGGGGGTCGAATCAGCCCCAGCATTTT
CASLCCRGSNQPQHF
>TRBV9|once|TRBJ1-3|TRBD1
TGTGCCAGCAGCGCGACAGACAGGGGGAGAGGAAACACCATATATTTT
CASSATDRGRGNTIYF
>TRBV6-1|-|TRBJ2-5|TRBD2
TGTGCCAGCAGAACTAGCGGGGGCCCTCAAGAGACCCAGTACTTC
CASRTSGGPQETQYF
>TRBV6-6|-|TRBJ2-1|-
TGTGCCAGCAGTTACCGGAGCTCCTACAATGAGCAGTTCTTC
CASSYRSSYNEQFF